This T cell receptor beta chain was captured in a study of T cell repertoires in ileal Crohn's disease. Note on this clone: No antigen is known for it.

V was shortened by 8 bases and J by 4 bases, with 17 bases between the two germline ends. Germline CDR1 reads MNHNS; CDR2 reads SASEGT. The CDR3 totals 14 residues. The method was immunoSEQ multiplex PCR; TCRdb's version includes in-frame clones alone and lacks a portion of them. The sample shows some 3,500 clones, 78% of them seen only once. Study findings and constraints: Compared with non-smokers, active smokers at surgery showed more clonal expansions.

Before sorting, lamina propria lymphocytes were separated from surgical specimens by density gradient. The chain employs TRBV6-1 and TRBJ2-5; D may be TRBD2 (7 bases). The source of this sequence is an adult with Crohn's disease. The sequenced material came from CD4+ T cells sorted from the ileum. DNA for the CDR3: TGTGCCAGCGGAGGGGGGGGGCCGTCAGAGACCCAGTACTTC. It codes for CASGGGGPSETQYF.